This T cell receptor beta chain was recovered during a study of cytomegalovirus exposure and HLA in healthy donors. Study-wide findings and caveats: Confirmation in vitro established that a few CMV-associated chains were specific for CMV antigens.

Germline V lookup: CDR1 MDHEN, CDR2 SYDVKM. The J segment lost 5 bases and the V segment lost 3 bases, leaving 3 bases of the junction unmatched. The CDR3 is 14 residues long. The PCR ran on 60 Vbeta and 13 Jbeta primers. The repertoire was sequenced with immunoSEQ multiplex PCR; TCRdb's copy has only in-frame clones and lacks some. The repertoire holds under 200,000 clones, roughly 80% seen once, with 1.7% in the top ten. Of note for this clone: Its specificity is not known.

The V call is TRBV28, the J call TRBJ1-4, with TRBD1 matching over 7 bases. The sample was PBMCs. The sequence was obtained from a young woman in good health and CMV-seronegative. CDR3 loop: CASSLGQRNEKLFF. CDR3 nucleotides: TGTGCCAGCAGTTTGGGACAGCGGAATGAAAAACTGTTTTTT.